These 12 T cell receptor beta chains were sequenced from one sample in a study of T-cell reconstitution after alpha-beta-depleted transplantation in children. This sample's TCRbeta library carried unique molecular identifier barcodes. Each CDR3 protein is one row after TCRdb ran MiXCR on the PCR reads. The sample records about 350,000 distinct CDR3 sequences, about an eighth being singletons. Sequences were derived from PBMCs, sampled from the stem cell graft. Receptor source: a human donor who donated a stem cell graft to a child with Fanconi anemia.

This clonotype was found a few times. The chain combines TRBV15 with TRBJ1-2; D not certain. Trimming left V 5 bases short and J 8 bases short, with 21 bases between. Germline values: CDR1 LNHNV, CDR2 YYDKDF (reference sequence). The CDR3 has 15 amino acids. The chain's CDR3 is CATSRVKGTLEGYTF. In DNA form, the CDR3 reads TGTGCCACCAGCCGCGTGAAGGGAACTTTGGAAGGCTACACCTTC.

Many counts were recorded for this clonotype. The DNA for the CDR3 is TGTGCCTGGAGTGAGCAGGCCTACGAGCAGTACTTC. Its translation: CAWSEQAYEQYF. The chain has TRBV30 and TRBJ2-7; D ambiguous. This CDR3 has 12 amino acids. V was clipped by 1 base and J by 2 bases, with 6 bases between them. CDR1 and CDR2 (germline): GTSNPN, SVGIG (reference sequence).

The V and J genes are TRBV6-2 or TRBV6-3 and TRBJ1-5; no clear D gene. The V and J ends lost 5 bases and 9 bases respectively, with 14 bases between them. The germline V gene has CDR1 MNHEY and CDR2 SVGEGT. The CDR3 consists of 13 residues. CDR3 loop: CASSRAALWPQHF. The DNA of the CDR3 is TGTGCCAGCAGTCGGGCCGCCCTTTGGCCCCAGCATTTT.

This rearrangement joins TRBV27 to TRBJ1-5; D might be TRBD1 (6 bases). CDR1 is MNHEY and CDR2 is SMNVEV in the germline V gene (reference sequence). The germline V and J ends were trimmed by 4 bases and 0 bases, with 19 bases remaining between them. This CDR3 is 18 amino acids long. DNA for the CDR3: TGTGCCAGCAGTTCCAAGGGGGGGTTTCCGATTAGCAATCAGCCCCAGCATTTT. Protein: CASSSKGGFPISNQPQHF.

The chain uses TRBV5-1 and TRBJ2-6; D remains unclear. Deletions cut 3 bases from V and 0 bases from J, with 10 bases between. CDR3 size: 16 residues. Germline-derived CDR1 and CDR2 are SGHRS and YFSETQ. The DNA for the CDR3 is TGCGCCAGCAGCTACTCGGGTAGCTCTGGGGCCAACGTCCTGACTTTC. Protein: CASSYSGSSGANVLTF.

This sequence joins TRBV21-1 and TRBJ1-4; the table's D call TRBD1 went unverified against the DNA. TRBV21-1 is assigned pseudogene status. The CDR3 covers 15 residues. The CDR3 loop is CASTPLWEGNEKLFF. The CDR3 bases are TGTGCCAGCACCCCCCTGTGGGAGGGGAATGAAAAACTGTTTTTT.

Ten or more counts support this clonotype. The V gene is TRBV6-2 or TRBV6-3, the J gene TRBJ2-5; D gene uncertain. Per germline, CDR1 MNHEY and CDR2 SVGEGT. The CDR3 is 15 amino acids. The germline V and J ends were trimmed by 4 bases and 5 bases, with 17 bases remaining between them. The CDR3 sequence is CASSFLEISAETQYF. In DNA, the CDR3 is TGTGCCAGCAGTTTTCTGGAGATTTCAGCGGAGACCCAGTACTTC.

The gene calls are TRBV12-3 or TRBV12-4 and TRBJ2-1; D unresolved. The CDR3 contains 16 residues. The ends were cut back, 1 base at V and 9 bases at J, with 19 bases in the middle. The CDR3 region is CASSLVVGPQIAEQFF. CDR3 sequence (DNA): TGTGCCAGCAGTTTAGTAGTCGGGCCCCAGATTGCTGAGCAGTTCTTC.

V and J are TRBV5-1 and TRBJ2-1; D might be TRBD1 or TRBD2, each matching 6 bases. CDR3 size: 17 residues. Germline V gene sequence: CDR1 SGHRS, CDR2 YFSETQ. V lost 4 bases and J lost 4, with 21 bases in between. The CDR3 sequence is CASSLSVGGGRYNEQFF. In DNA form, the CDR3 reads TGCGCCAGCAGCCTGTCTGTCGGGGGCGGTCGGTACAATGAGCAGTTCTTC.

The V call is TRBV11-2, the J call TRBJ1-1; D is ambiguous. The CDR3 spans 13 residues. Germline V gives CDR1 SGHAT, CDR2 FQNNGV. Trimming left V 3 bases short and J 0 bases short, with 5 bases between. This CDR3 reads CASSFPVNTEAFF. DNA of the CDR3: TGTGCCAGCAGCTTTCCCGTGAACACTGAAGCTTTCTTT.

This chain joins TRBV6-2 or TRBV6-3 and TRBJ2-3; TRBD1 is a possible D gene (5 bases). The CDR3 is made up of 15 amino acids. The V end lost 5 bases, the J end lost 2 bases, and 14 bases lay between the germline ends. Germline values: CDR1 MNHEY, CDR2 SVGEGT. CDR3 DNA sequence: TGTGCCAGCAGTCGCCCCCAGGGAAACACAGATACGCAGTATTTT. This encodes CASSRPQGNTDTQYF.

The chain joins TRBV6-5 to TRBJ2-1, with D tentatively TRBD2 (7 bases). This CDR3 has 14 residues. Germline CDR1 reads MNHEY; CDR2 reads SVGAGI. V lost 3 bases to trimming and J lost 6 bases, with 12 bases between them. The CDR3 nucleotides read TGTGCCAGCAGTTATGGGGGGGCTATCAATGAGCAGTTCTTC. Its translation: CASSYGGAINEQFF.